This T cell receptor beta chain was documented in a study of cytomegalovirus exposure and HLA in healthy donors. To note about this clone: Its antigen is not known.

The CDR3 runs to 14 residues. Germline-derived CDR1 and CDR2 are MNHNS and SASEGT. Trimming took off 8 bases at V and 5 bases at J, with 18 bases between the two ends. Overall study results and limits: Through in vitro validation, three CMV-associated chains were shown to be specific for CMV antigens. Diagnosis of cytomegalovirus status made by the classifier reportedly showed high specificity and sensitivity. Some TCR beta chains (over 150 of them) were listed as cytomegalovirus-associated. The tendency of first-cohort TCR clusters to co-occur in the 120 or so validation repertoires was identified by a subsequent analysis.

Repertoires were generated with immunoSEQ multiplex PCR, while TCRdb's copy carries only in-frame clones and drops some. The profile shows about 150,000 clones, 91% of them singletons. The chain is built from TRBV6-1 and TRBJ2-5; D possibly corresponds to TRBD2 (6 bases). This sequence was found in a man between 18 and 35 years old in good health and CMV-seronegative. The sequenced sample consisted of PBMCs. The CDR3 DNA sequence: TGTGCCAGCGTACGGGGGAAGGTAGGGGAGACCCAGTACTTC. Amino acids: CASVRGKVGETQYF.